These 31 T cell receptor beta chains originate from one sample sequenced in a study of T cell changes during pregnancy in multiple sclerosis. Libraries were prepared by immunoSEQ multiplex PCR; TCRdb keeps only in-frame clonotypes and omits some of them. Counted here are more than 55,000 clones, 94% occurring once; the ten biggest clones make up over 2%. The sample in question was CD8+ T cells from peripheral blood mononuclear cells, obtained after pregnancy. All receptors derive from a female donor with multiple sclerosis, enrolled in a pregnancy study.

V usage is TRBV27 and J usage is TRBJ1-2, with 10 bases aligning to TRBD1. The germline V gene encodes CDR1 MNHEY and CDR2 SMNVEV (reference sequence). V was pared by 6 bases and J by 5 bases, with 6 bases of the junction left unmatched. The CDR3 has 14 amino acids. The CDR3 sequence: CASRILGQGYGYTF. CDR3 bases: TGTGCCAGCAGAATACTGGGACAGGGGTATGGCTACACCTTC.

The rearrangement joins TRBV29-1 to TRBJ1-5; D is unresolved. Trimming removed 1 base at V and 4 bases at J, with 5 bases between. Germline values: CDR1 SQVTM, CDR2 ANQGSEA. The CDR3 totals 12 residues. The CDR3 sequence is CSVEGENQPQHF. The DNA of the CDR3 is TGCAGCGTTGAAGGGGAGAATCAGCCCCAGCATTTT.

This rearrangement joins TRBV5-1 to TRBJ2-2; D ambiguous. The ends were cut back, 2 bases at V and 0 bases at J, with 8 bases in the middle. Per germline, CDR1 SGHRS and CDR2 YFSETQ. CDR3 length: 15 amino acids. The CDR3 coding sequence is TGCGCCAGCAGCTTCCCGGCGGCGAACACCGGGGAGCTGTTTTTT. This translates into CASSFPAANTGELFF.

Only one count was recorded for this clone. The rearrangement uses TRBV30 and TRBJ1-5; 9 bases line up with TRBD1. Germline V gene lookup returns CDR1 GTSNPN and CDR2 SVGIG (reference sequence). This CDR3 has 13 residues. With 3 bases clipped from V and 7 bases from J, the junction kept 4 bases outside the gene matches. CDR3: CAWSIGQGQPQHF. DNA for the CDR3: TGTGCCTGGAGCATTGGACAGGGGCAGCCCCAGCATTTT.

This clone is a singleton in its sample. The V and J genes are TRBV19 and TRBJ2-5, with 12 bases matching TRBD2. Germline V gene sequence: CDR1 LNHDA, CDR2 SQIVND (reference sequence). J gave up 5 bases and V 6 bases, and 4 bases lay outside the gene matches. The CDR3 has 14 residues. Here the CDR3 reads CASSLAGGVETQYF. DNA for the CDR3: TGTGCCAGTAGCCTAGCGGGAGGGGTGGAGACCCAGTACTTC.

The J gene is TRBJ2-1, the V gene TRBV5-6, with D possibly being TRBD1 (7 bases). Germline V gene sequence: CDR1 SGHDT, CDR2 YYEEEE. The V and J ends lost 7 bases and 3 bases respectively, with 14 bases between them. The CDR3 totals 14 residues. Here the CDR3 DNA reads TGTGCCAGCCAGGGGCAGGGGGGCTACAATGAGCAGTTCTTC. It specifies CASQGQGGYNEQFF.

The gene calls are TRBV27 and TRBJ2-5, with D unclear. Germline V gene data show CDR1 as MNHEY and CDR2 as SMNVEV (reference sequence). Trimming pared 3 bases from V and 2 bases from J, leaving 7 bases between. CDR3 size: 13 residues. This chain's CDR3 is CASSFRSQETQYF. CDR3 nucleotide sequence: TGTGCCAGCAGTTTTCGGAGTCAAGAGACCCAGTACTTC.

A remark on this clone: At one boundary the junction diverges from the germline segment, which might be a read error. V usage is TRBV28 and J usage is TRBJ2-5, with 12 bases aligning to TRBD1. The length of the CDR3 is 12 residues. Germline assignment: CDR1 MDHEN and CDR2 SYDVKM. CDR3 sequence: CASSQTWDRGHF. Here the CDR3 DNA reads TGTGCCAGCAGCCAGACATGGGACAGGGGGCACTTC.

The chain joins TRBV27 to TRBJ2-3; the match to TRBD2 covers 8 bases. Germline assignment: CDR1 MNHEY and CDR2 SMNVEV (reference sequence). J was trimmed by 0 bases and V by 5 bases; bases with no gene match: 1. CDR3 size: 14 residues. Here the CDR3 DNA reads TGTGCCAGCAGTGGGACTAGTAGCACAGATACGCAGTATTTT. Its translation is CASSGTSSTDTQYF.

In nucleotides, the CDR3 is TGCGCCAGCAGCTTTGGGGGGGGCTACGAGCAGTACTTC. Translating it yields CASSFGGGYEQYF. V gene TRBV5-1 combines with J gene TRBJ2-7; 7 bases are shared with TRBD2. The CDR3 has 13 residues. Per the germline V gene, CDR1 is SGHRS and CDR2 is YFSETQ. Trimming at V came to 2 bases and at J to 3 bases, leaving 2 bases not matched to a gene. Filled out from reference TRBV5-1 and TRBJ2-7, the complete variable domain reads KAGVTQTPRYLIKTRGQQVTLSCSPISGHRSVSWYQQTPGQGLQFLFEYFSETQRNKGNFPGRFSGRQFSNSRSEMNVSTLELGDSALYLCASSFGGGYEQYFGPGTRLTVT.

J is TRBJ2-1 and V is TRBV19, with 10 positions matching TRBD2. This CDR3 has 13 amino acids. V shed 8 bases, J shed 5 bases, and the junction held 3 bases outside the gene matches. Per germline, CDR1 LNHDA and CDR2 SQIVND (reference sequence). This chain's CDR3 is CASGTSANNEQFF. In DNA, the CDR3 is TGTGCCAGTGGGACTAGCGCGAACAATGAGCAGTTCTTC.

V usage is TRBV7-9 and J usage is TRBJ1-1; D unresolved. Germline CDR1 SEHNR, CDR2 FQNEAQ (reference sequence). Trimming cost V 7 bases and J 1 base, with 13 bases left between them. The length of the CDR3 is 14 residues. The CDR3 DNA follows: TGTGCCAGCATCCCACCGAGGTCGAACACTGAAGCTTTCTTT. This sequence encodes CASIPPRSNTEAFF.

This chain connects TRBV4-1 to TRBJ2-1, with 11 positions matching TRBD2. Germline V gene lookup returns CDR1 MGHRA and CDR2 YSYEKL. V gave up 0 bases and J gave up 8 bases; unmatched junction bases: 12. The CDR3 spans 18 residues. CDR3 nucleotides: TGCGCCAGCAGCCAAGATCTAAGTTTAGCGGGAGGGAGATATGAGCAGTTCTTC. This translates into CASSQDLSLAGGRYEQFF.

The chain joins TRBV27 to TRBJ2-3, with D maybe TRBD2 (6 bases). This CDR3 has 16 residues. The ends were cut back, 1 base at V and 2 bases at J, with 13 bases in the middle. The germline V gene has CDR1 MNHEY and CDR2 SMNVEV (reference sequence). In DNA form, the CDR3 reads TGTGCCAGCAGTTTATTCCTAGCGAGGAACACAGATACGCAGTATTTT. Its translation is CASSLFLARNTDTQYF.

The V call is TRBV27, the J call TRBJ2-2, with 12 bases aligning to TRBD1. The junction had 11 bases not matched to a gene; V was cut back by 2 bases and J by 7 bases. The CDR3 sequence is 18 residues long. Germline assignment: CDR1 MNHEY and CDR2 SMNVEV (reference sequence). The CDR3: CASSLGFWDRGRGGELFF. CDR3 coding DNA: TGTGCCAGCAGTTTAGGGTTTTGGGACAGGGGGCGTGGCGGGGAGCTGTTTTTT.

The chain joins TRBV29-1 to TRBJ1-2, with a weak D call TRBD1 (6 bases). The CDR3 has 13 amino acids. CDR1 SQVTM and CDR2 ANQGSEA come from the germline V gene. V was clipped by 5 bases and J by 2 bases, with 12 bases between them. The DNA of the CDR3 is TGCAGCGTTCAACCCGGACAGAACTATGGCTACACCTTC. It codes for CSVQPGQNYGYTF.

Here the CDR3 DNA reads TGTGCCAGCAGTGAAATCGGGTCTGGGGCCAACGTCCTGACTTTC. Its protein product is CASSEIGSGANVLTF. This chain connects TRBV2 to TRBJ2-6, with unresolved D. The CDR3 has 15 residues. Looked up from germline, CDR1 is SNHLY and CDR2 is FYNNEI. Between the trimmed V and J ends, which lost 2 bases and 1 base, there was a span of 6 bases.

The chain uses TRBV9 and TRBJ1-2, with a tentative D call TRBD1 (6 bases). Deletions cut 3 bases from V and 2 bases from J, with 14 bases between. Germline loops: CDR1 SGDLS, CDR2 YYNGEE. This CDR3 has 15 residues. CDR3 DNA sequence: TGTGCCAGCAGCGGAAGGGACACGAGGAACTATGGCTACACCTTC. It codes for CASSGRDTRNYGYTF.

The table lists this clone with a few counts. This chain links TRBV19 with TRBJ1-2, with D perhaps matching TRBD1 (5 bases). V lost 8 bases and J 4 bases, leaving 11 bases between the germline ends. CDR1 LNHDA and CDR2 SQIVND come from the germline V gene (reference sequence). The CDR3 extends over 12 amino acids. The CDR3: CASQDRLYGYTF. CDR3 in DNA: TGTGCCAGTCAAGACAGACTCTATGGCTACACCTTC.

This clone was seen just once. This chain links TRBV27 with TRBJ2-1; D possibly corresponds to TRBD2 (5 bases). CDR1 and CDR2 (germline): MNHEY, SMNVEV (reference sequence). V gave up 3 bases and J gave up 5 bases, with 5 bases separating them. This CDR3 comprises 12 residues. In nucleotides, the CDR3 is TGTGCCAGCAGTTTGAGGGACAATGAGCAGTTCTTC. As protein: CASSLRDNEQFF.

The rearrangement links TRBV5-5 to TRBJ1-4; 7 bases line up with TRBD1. CDR3 size: 16 residues. Germline V gene data show CDR1 as SGHKS and CDR2 as YYEKEE (reference sequence). V was pared by 4 bases and J by 14 bases, with 20 bases of the junction left unmatched. CDR3 in amino acids: CASSATSGTAARGLFF. For the CDR3, the DNA is TGTGCCAGCAGCGCTACTTCCGGGACAGCGGCTCGCGGGCTGTTTTTT.

The chain joins TRBV2 to TRBJ2-7, with D tentatively TRBD1 (6 bases). V shed 1 base and J shed 3 bases, with 10 bases lying between them. This CDR3 has 14 amino acids. CDR1 and CDR2 (germline): SNHLY, FYNNEI. Here the CDR3 DNA reads TGTGCCAGCAGTGAAGGGCAGGGGCTCTACGAGCAGTACTTC. It is translated as CASSEGQGLYEQYF.

This sequence joins TRBV7-9 and TRBJ2-1, with 8 bases aligning to TRBD2. Per germline, CDR1 SEHNR and CDR2 FQNEAQ (reference sequence). This CDR3 region has 14 residues. Trimming removed 5 bases from V and 9 bases from J; junction bases left unmatched: 9. CDR3 loop: CASSPSREGLEQFF. In DNA, the CDR3 is TGTGCCAGCAGCCCCTCCCGGGAGGGCCTTGAGCAGTTCTTC.

The genes are TRBV4-1 and TRBJ2-4; the D gene is possibly TRBD1 (5 bases). Germline CDR1 MGHRA, CDR2 YSYEKL. The CDR3 contains 16 residues. Trimming removed 2 bases from V and 4 bases from J, with 15 bases in between. The chain's CDR3 is CASSQTQTGAKNIQYF. DNA for the CDR3: TGCGCCAGCAGCCAAACCCAAACAGGAGCTAAAAACATTCAGTACTTC.

The chain joins TRBV4-1 to TRBJ1-2; perhaps TRBD1 as D (6 bases). The V end was cut by 0 bases, the J end by 4 bases, with 15 bases between. This CDR3 is 16 amino acids long. CDR1 and CDR2 from the germline V gene are MGHRA and YSYEKL. The CDR3 DNA follows: TGCGCCAGCAGCCAAGATCCGGGTGTGGGGGCCTATGGCTACACCTTC. Its translation is CASSQDPGVGAYGYTF.

The CDR3 here is CASRRLAGATDTQYF. The CDR3 coding sequence is TGTGCCAGCAGAAGACTAGCGGGAGCCACAGATACGCAGTATTTT. The V gene is TRBV6-5, the J gene TRBJ2-3, with 12 bases fitting TRBD2. CDR1 and CDR2 (germline): MNHEY, SVGAGI. The CDR3 is made up of 15 amino acids. After removal of 6 bases from V and 2 bases from J, the junction contained 3 bases not matched to a gene.

The CDR3 sequence: CASSWAGTGELFF. For the CDR3, the DNA is TGTGCCAGCAGCTGGGCGGGCACCGGGGAGCTGTTTTTT. This chain joins TRBV7-3 and TRBJ2-2; perhaps TRBD2 as D (5 bases). The length of the CDR3 is 13 residues. The germline V and J ends were trimmed by 4 bases and 4 bases, with 7 bases remaining between them. CDR1 SGHTA and CDR2 FQGTGA come from the germline V gene.

The chain employs TRBV4-3 and TRBJ2-7, with a tentative D call TRBD2 (6 bases). The CDR3 runs to 15 residues. The ends were cut back, 1 base at V and 4 bases at J, with 14 bases in the middle. CDR1 LGHNA and CDR2 YSLEER come from the germline V gene. CDR3 DNA: TGCGCCAGCAGCCAAGGTAGCGGTTTCCGGTACGAGCAGTACTTC. This encodes CASSQGSGFRYEQYF.

The chain has TRBV19 and TRBJ2-7, with TRBD2 identical over 10 bases. Germline V lookup: CDR1 LNHDA, CDR2 SQIVND (reference sequence). The V segment lost 3 bases and the J segment 2 bases; nucleotides outside the gene matches: 4. This CDR3 has 15 residues. The CDR3 nucleotides are TGTGCCAGTAGTATGACTAGCGGGTATCCCTACGAGCAGTACTTC. Translation: CASSMTSGYPYEQYF.

The chain combines TRBV9 with TRBJ2-5; the match to TRBD2 covers 8 bases. The CDR3 loop spans 16 amino acids. Looked up from germline, CDR1 is SGDLS and CDR2 is YYNGEE. J was trimmed by 1 base and V by 0 bases; bases with no gene match: 5. The CDR3 sequence: CASSVEGSGTQETQYF. In nucleotides, the CDR3 is TGTGCCAGCAGCGTAGAGGGTAGCGGGACCCAAGAGACCCAGTACTTC.

CDR3 region: CASSTGVGYEQYF. CDR3 DNA: TGTGCCAGCAGCACAGGGGTGGGCTACGAGCAGTACTTC. This chain uses TRBV13 with TRBJ2-7, with TRBD1 identical over 7 bases. This CDR3 spans 13 amino acids. CDR1 PRHDT and CDR2 FYEKMQ come from the germline V gene (reference sequence). The junction had 4 bases not matched to a gene; V was cut back by 5 bases and J by 3 bases.